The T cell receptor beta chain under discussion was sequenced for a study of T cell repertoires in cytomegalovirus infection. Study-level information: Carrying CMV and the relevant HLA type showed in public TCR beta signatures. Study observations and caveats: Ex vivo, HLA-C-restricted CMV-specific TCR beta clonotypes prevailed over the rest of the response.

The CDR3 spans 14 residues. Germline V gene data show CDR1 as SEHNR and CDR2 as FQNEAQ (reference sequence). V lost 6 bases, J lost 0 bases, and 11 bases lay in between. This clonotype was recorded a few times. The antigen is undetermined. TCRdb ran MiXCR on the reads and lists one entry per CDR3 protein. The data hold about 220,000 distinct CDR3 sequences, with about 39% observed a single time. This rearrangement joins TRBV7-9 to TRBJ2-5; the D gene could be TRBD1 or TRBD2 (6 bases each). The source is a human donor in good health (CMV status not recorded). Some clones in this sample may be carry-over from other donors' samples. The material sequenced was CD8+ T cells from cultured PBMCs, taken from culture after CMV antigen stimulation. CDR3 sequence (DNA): TGTGCCAGCAGGGAGGGGGAAAACCAAGAGACCCAGTACTTC. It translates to CASREGENQETQYF.